The sequence of this TCR beta chain was determined in a study of shared clonotypes between healthy human individuals. CDR1 LNHDA and CDR2 SQIVND come from the germline V gene (reference sequence). The CDR3 has 23 amino acids. Unmatched junction bases numbered 31, after V lost 7 bases and J lost 3 bases. TCRdb's copy holds only in-frame clones and misses some; the assay was immunoSEQ multiplex PCR. The table lists roughly 1.5 million clones, approximately 98% of them singletons. Sequencing was performed on naive CD4+ T cells sorted from blood. Subset defined: CD45RA+ positively selected. This rearrangement joins TRBV19 to TRBJ2-1; TRBD1 agrees at 9 bases. This sequence was found in a young man in good health. DNA of the CDR3: TGTGCCAGTAAGGCCAATAAGGCCAAAGGCCCGGGACAGGGCATGTTCCGCTACAATGAGCAGTTCTTC. This gives the protein CASKANKAKGPGQGMFRYNEQFF. Together with reference TRBV19 and TRBJ2-1, the CDR3 gives the full variable domain: DGGITQSPKYLFRKEGQNVTLSCEQNLNHDAMYWYRQDPGQGLRLIYYSQIVNDFQKGDIAEGYSVSREKKESFPLTVTSAQKNPTAFYLCASKANKAKGPGQGMFRYNEQFFGPGTRLTVL.